Given below is one T cell receptor (beta chain) in context. Antigen unknown. The data stem from a study of CD8 T cells in Susac syndrome. Study conclusions and caveats: Individuals included in the TCR sequencing and HLA analysis were acknowledged by the study to be relatively few in number.

An amount of RNA that ranged from roughly 0.5 to 1 ug was reverse transcribed with random hexamers. One entry per CDR3 protein, called by TCRdb with MiXCR from the immunoSEQ multiplex PCR reads. Among around 170,000 distinct CDR3 sequences listed, approximately 95% were seen once. This CDR3 region has 15 residues. CDR1 MGHDK and CDR2 SYGVNS come from the germline V gene. The germline V and J ends were trimmed by 4 bases and 0 bases, with 13 bases remaining between them. The clonotype was recovered from a human donor with multiple sclerosis. Material for sequencing was CD8+ T cells from PBMCs. The chain carries TRBV25-1 and TRBJ2-7; possible D gene TRBD2, 6 bases. The CDR3 loop is CASSVRGVYSYEQYF. As DNA, the CDR3 is TGTGCCAGCAGTGTCCGCGGGGTTTACTCCTACGAGCAGTACTTC.